These 16 T cell receptor beta chains came from one sample sequenced in a study of T-cell reconstitution after alpha-beta-depleted transplantation in children. TCRbeta library preparation incorporated unique molecular identifiers. TCRdb re-derived calls from the PCR reads in MiXCR, one entry per CDR3 protein. The sample lists some 830,000 distinct CDR3 sequences, 16% occurring once. The sequenced sample was PBMCs, mostly from graft donor cells, obtained 360 days after TCRalphabeta/CD19-depleted stem cell transplant. The receptors shown here come from a male patient aged 10 to 17 who had a stem cell transplant for acute lymphoblastic leukemia, so the T cells may come from the graft donor.

Turning to this clonotype: An end of the junction differs from the germline gene, which may be a read error. This chain uses TRBV5-1 with TRBJ2-1; TRBD2 matches at 7 bases. Germline values: CDR1 SGHRS, CDR2 YFSETQ. This CDR3 region has 16 residues. The CDR3: CANSLIGGGSYNEQFF. DNA for the CDR3: TGCGCCAACAGCTTGATAGGCGGGGGCTCCTACAATGAGCAGTTCTTC.

The V gene is TRBV5-1, the J gene TRBJ2-7, with 11 nucleotides matching TRBD1. Trimming cost V 2 bases and J 0 bases; bases outside gene matches: 10. CDR3 length: 18 amino acids. Germline V gene sequence: CDR1 SGHRS, CDR2 YFSETQ. The CDR3 DNA sequence: TGCGCCAGCAGCTTTCAGGACAGGGGGCGAGGCCCCTCCTACGAGCAGTACTTC. Its translation is CASSFQDRGRGPSYEQYF.

This clonotype was seen only a few times. J is TRBJ2-7 and V is TRBV20-1, with a tentative D call TRBD2 (5 bases). Germline CDR1 DFQATT, CDR2 SNEGSKA (reference sequence). The CDR3 is 13 residues long. The V end lost 5 bases, the J end lost 0 bases, and 11 bases lay between the germline ends. The CDR3 protein is CSAWVGSSYEQYF. Written as DNA, the CDR3 is TGCAGTGCTTGGGTGGGGAGCTCCTACGAGCAGTACTTC.

The rearrangement uses TRBV5-1 and TRBJ1-1; D possibly corresponds to TRBD1 (5 bases). The CDR3 extends over 15 amino acids. The germline V gene has CDR1 SGHRS and CDR2 YFSETQ. V dropped 6 bases and J dropped 5 bases, with 20 bases sitting between them. CDR3 nucleotide sequence: TGCGCCAGCATCCCCGACGCGGGGGGAGGGACTGAAGCTTTCTTT. Translated, it gives CASIPDAGGGTEAFF.

V gene TRBV4-1 combines with J gene TRBJ1-5; 7 positions agree with TRBD1. CDR3 length: 16 residues. The germline CDR1 and CDR2 sequences are MGHRA and YSYEKL. Trimming cost V 3 bases and J 4 bases; bases outside gene matches: 9. DNA of the CDR3: TGCGCCAGCAGCCATCCCCCGGGACAGCGGAATCAGCCCCAGCATTTT. It yields the protein CASSHPPGQRNQPQHF.

J is TRBJ2-1 and V is TRBV7-9, with 8 positions matching TRBD2. This CDR3 is built from 15 residues. Germline CDR1 is SEHNR and CDR2 is FQNEAQ (reference sequence). V gave up 5 bases and J gave up 5 bases; unmatched junction bases: 8. The CDR3 loop reads CASSPKREKNNEQFF. CDR3 in DNA: TGTGCCAGCAGCCCCAAGCGGGAGAAGAACAATGAGCAGTTCTTC.

This clonotype was found a few times. CDR3 in amino acids: CASSLRAGAYEQYF. The CDR3 region has the DNA TGTGCCAGCAGCCTTAGGGCGGGAGCCTACGAGCAGTACTTC. The rearrangement uses TRBV13 and TRBJ2-7, with 7 bases matching TRBD2. Germline V gives CDR1 PRHDT, CDR2 FYEKMQ (reference sequence). The CDR3 spans 14 residues. The V segment lost 5 bases and the J segment 2 bases; nucleotides outside the gene matches: 6.

The V gene is TRBV7-9, the J gene TRBJ2-1, with TRBD1 identical over 10 bases. Trimming removed 5 bases from V and 15 bases from J; junction bases left unmatched: 19. The CDR3 has 16 amino acids. Germline V gene data show CDR1 as SEHNR and CDR2 as FQNEAQ (reference sequence). DNA for the CDR3: TGTGCCAGCAGCCAAATAGGGACAGGGGCGCGGGTGATCACGTTCTTC. Protein: CASSQIGTGARVITFF. The full variable domain, completed using reference TRBV7-9 and TRBJ2-1, is DTGVSQNPRHKITKRGQNVTFRCDPISEHNRLYWYRQTLGQGPEFLTYFQNEAQLEKSRLLSDRFSAERPKGSFSTLEIQRTEQGDSAMYLCASSQIGTGARVITFFGPGTRLTVL.

This clonotype was seen a few times. The J gene is TRBJ1-5, the V gene TRBV29-1; the match to TRBD1 covers 8 bases. Germline lookup yields CDR1 SQVTM and CDR2 ANQGSEA. The CDR3 extends over 16 amino acids. V was pared by 3 bases and J by 4 bases, with 11 bases of the junction left unmatched. The CDR3 DNA sequence: TGCAGCGTTGACAGGGGGCCCCACAGGGGAAATCAGCCCCAGCATTTT. It specifies CSVDRGPHRGNQPQHF.

The rearrangement joins TRBV2 to TRBJ1-1; D is perhaps TRBD1 (6 bases). The length of the CDR3 is 16 residues. V lost 6 bases to trimming and J lost 0 bases, with 17 bases between them. Germline CDR1 and CDR2: SNHLY and FYNNEI. The CDR3 bases are TGTGCCAGCAGCCCCCTGGTGCCAGGGGTGAACACTGAAGCTTTCTTT. This codes for CASSPLVPGVNTEAFF.

In this sample, this clonotype turned up a few times. The chain carries TRBV15 and TRBJ2-7, with TRBD2 as a possible D gene (5 bases). Trimming shortened V by 1 base and J by 1 base, and 17 bases separated the two germline ends. This CDR3 region has 17 residues. The V gene's germline CDR1 is LNHNV and CDR2 YYDKDF (reference sequence). CDR3 in DNA: TGTGCCACCAGCAGAGCCCGGGAACTAGTGTCTTCCTACGAGCAGTACTTC. It specifies CATSRARELVSSYEQYF.

This clonotype was detected ten times or more. V usage is TRBV29-1 and J usage is TRBJ1-1; no definite D call. V lost 2 bases and J 1 base, leaving 11 bases between the germline ends. CDR3 length: 14 residues. Germline V lookup: CDR1 SQVTM, CDR2 ANQGSEA. CDR3 nucleotides: TGCAGCGTTGAATTCGGGTACCAGAACACTGAAGCTTTCTTT. It codes for CSVEFGYQNTEAFF.

There are a few counts of this clonotype. The chain carries TRBV7-3 and TRBJ2-1; the match to TRBD2 covers 8 bases. The germline gives CDR1 SGHTA, CDR2 FQGTGA. The CDR3 totals 17 residues. The ends lost 0 bases at V and 2 bases at J; junction bases unmatched: 6. The CDR3 sequence: CASSLTGRGRTYNEQFF. CDR3 nucleotide sequence: TGTGCCAGCAGCTTAACGGGCCGCGGGAGGACCTACAATGAGCAGTTCTTC.

This clonotype appeared many times. V and J are TRBV5-1 and TRBJ2-6, with a possible D match to TRBD1 (6 bases). Trimming took off 2 bases at V and 1 base at J, with 10 bases between the two ends. This CDR3 region has 16 residues. The germline CDR1 and CDR2 sequences are SGHRS and YFSETQ. DNA for the CDR3: TGCGCCAGCAGCTTCGAAAGGGGGTCTGGGGCCAACGTCCTGACTTTC. It translates to CASSFERGSGANVLTF.

There are a few counts of this clonotype. The rearrangement joins TRBV4-2 to TRBJ1-4, with 10 bases matching TRBD1. Trimming removed 4 bases from V and 0 bases from J; junction bases left unmatched: 5. The CDR3 has 17 amino acids. Germline CDR1 and CDR2: LGHNA and YNFKEQ. The CDR3: CASSRGTGETTNEKLFF. In nucleotides, the CDR3 is TGTGCCAGCAGCCGCGGGACAGGGGAAACAACTAATGAAAAACTGTTTTTT.

Ten or more counts support this clonotype. The rearrangement links TRBV5-1 to TRBJ2-5; D gene unclear. Trimming took off 0 bases at V and 2 bases at J, with 8 bases between the two ends. CDR1 and CDR2 from the germline V gene are SGHRS and YFSETQ. This CDR3 region has 14 residues. The CDR3 reads CASSLVRSQETQYF. The CDR3 DNA sequence: TGCGCCAGCAGCTTGGTACGGTCACAAGAGACCCAGTACTTC.